The 24 T cell receptor beta chains listed next were all sequenced from one sample in a study of cytomegalovirus exposure and HLA in healthy donors. The PCR employed 60 Vbeta primers together with 13 Jbeta primers. Only in-frame clones appear in the TCRdb table, and some are missing; sequencing was by immunoSEQ multiplex PCR. The sample totals about 53,000 clones. Material: PBMCs. The receptor source for this set is a woman under 30 in good health and CMV-seronegative.

The J gene is TRBJ1-1, the V gene TRBV27, with D unclear. The CDR3 spans 17 residues. Germline lookup yields CDR1 MNHEY and CDR2 SMNVEV (reference sequence). V was cut by 4 bases and J by 7 bases, with 25 bases left in between. CDR3 coding DNA: TGTGCCAGCAGTTCCTACCCCGGCCCCGGAAGGAGCTATGAAGCTTTCTTT. Its translation is CASSSYPGPGRSYEAFF.

The V gene is TRBV19, the J gene TRBJ2-7, with a weak D call TRBD1 (6 bases). The CDR3 is 16 amino acids. Trimming shortened V by 4 bases and J by 4 bases, and 20 bases separated the two germline ends. Germline V CDR1 and CDR2: LNHDA, SQIVND (reference sequence). The CDR3 coding sequence is TGTGCCAGTAGTAGACTGCAGTCAGGGGAAGCGTACGAGCAGTACTTC. It codes for CASSRLQSGEAYEQYF.

V usage is TRBV11-2 and J usage is TRBJ1-3; TRBD1 is a possible D gene (6 bases). This CDR3 comprises 14 residues. Germline CDR1 is SGHAT and CDR2 is FQNNGV. V gave up 7 bases and J gave up 0 bases, with 10 bases separating them. The CDR3 DNA is TGTGCCAGCACCGGGACATACTCTGGAAACACCATATATTTT. It specifies CASTGTYSGNTIYF.

The J gene is TRBJ2-1, the V gene TRBV7-8, with TRBD1 as a possible D gene (5 bases). Trimming took off 1 base at V and 1 base at J, with 8 bases between the two ends. This CDR3 spans 15 amino acids. In germline, CDR1 is SGHVS, CDR2 FQNEAQ. CDR3 residues: CASSLGPGSYNEQFF. In DNA form, the CDR3 reads TGTGCCAGCAGCTTAGGGCCAGGGTCCTACAATGAGCAGTTCTTC.

This chain joins TRBV30 and TRBJ1-2; unclear D gene. This CDR3 is built from 14 residues. The germline CDR1 and CDR2 sequences are GTSNPN and SVGIG (reference sequence). Trimming took 0 bases from V and 6 from J, leaving 14 bases between them. The CDR3 protein is CAWSVLLGGHGYTF. The CDR3 DNA sequence: TGTGCCTGGAGTGTACTTCTAGGAGGTCATGGCTACACCTTC.

This chain connects TRBV4-1 to TRBJ1-6, with a tentative D call TRBD1 (5 bases). Germline V gene data show CDR1 as MGHRA and CDR2 as YSYEKL. This CDR3 spans 16 amino acids. V was pared by 0 bases and J by 7 bases, with 13 bases between. The CDR3 DNA sequence: TGCGCCAGCAGCCAAGAAGGGGCAGGGCGAAATTCACCCCTCCACTTT. This gives the protein CASSQEGAGRNSPLHF.

The genes are TRBV30 and TRBJ2-5, with TRBD1 matching 7 bases. The closer fit of TRBJ2-7 to the DNA end suggests the J call may be wrong. Germline V lookup: CDR1 GTSNPN, CDR2 SVGIG (reference sequence). This CDR3 spans 12 amino acids. The CDR3 region is CAIRTGHSEQYF. The CDR3, as DNA: TGTGCCATAAGGACAGGCCATAGCGAGCAGTACTTC.

V is TRBV6-6 and J is TRBJ2-5; the match to TRBD2 covers 16 bases. Germline CDR1 MNHNY, CDR2 SVGAGI (reference sequence). The trim removed 2 bases at V and 4 bases at J, leaving 1 base unmatched. CDR3 length: 16 residues. As DNA, the CDR3 is TGTGCCAGCAGTTACGGGACTAGCGGGAGGGGAGAGACCCAGTACTTC. This codes for CASSYGTSGRGETQYF.

V is TRBV10-1 and J is TRBJ1-5; D ambiguous. The length of the CDR3 is 12 residues. Per the germline V gene, CDR1 is WNHNN and CDR2 is SYGVQD (reference sequence). Trimming took 3 bases from V and 4 from J, leaving 4 bases between them. CDR3: CASSDPNQPQHF. As DNA, the CDR3 is TGCGCCAGCAGTGACCCGAATCAGCCCCAGCATTTT.

The V call is TRBV5-1, the J call TRBJ2-3; D not certain. V lost 3 bases to trimming and J lost 5 bases, with 4 bases between them. The CDR3 has 11 amino acids. CDR1 SGHRS and CDR2 YFSETQ come from the germline V gene. As DNA, the CDR3 is TGCGCCAGCAGCTCGGGAGATACGCAGTATTTT. Amino acids: CASSSGDTQYF.

V usage is TRBV4-1 and J usage is TRBJ2-1, with 7 nucleotides matching TRBD2. CDR1 is MGHRA, CDR2 YSYEKL, per germline. The CDR3 loop spans 17 amino acids. The junction had 9 bases not matched to a gene; V was cut back by 4 bases and J by 0 bases. The CDR3 reads CASSRLAWGGSYNEQFF. The CDR3 nucleotides are TGCGCCAGCAGCCGGCTTGCGTGGGGGGGCTCCTACAATGAGCAGTTCTTC.

The rearrangement links TRBV5-1 to TRBJ2-2; 8 nucleotides line up with TRBD1. V shed 4 bases, J shed 2 bases, and the junction held 4 bases outside the gene matches. In germline, CDR1 is SGHRS, CDR2 YFSETQ. CDR3 length: 15 amino acids. CDR3 DNA: TGCGCCAGCAGCGCAGGACAGGGAAACACCGGGGAGCTGTTTTTT. Protein sequence: CASSAGQGNTGELFF.

The chain employs TRBV7-9 and TRBJ2-3, with 7 bases matching TRBD1. The CDR3 is 16 amino acids. J was trimmed by 3 bases and V by 1 base; bases with no gene match: 7. Germline CDR1 is SEHNR and CDR2 is FQNEAQ (reference sequence). The CDR3 DNA reads TGTGCCAGCAGCTTAGGAGACAGGGATGTGACAGATACGCAGTATTTT. Translating gives CASSLGDRDVTDTQYF.

V usage is TRBV6-1 and J usage is TRBJ1-2, with D tentatively TRBD1 (5 bases). The germline V gene has CDR1 MNHNS and CDR2 SASEGT. The CDR3 extends over 16 amino acids. The V end lost 4 bases, the J end lost 2 bases, and 17 bases lay between the germline ends. The CDR3 loop is CASSVEEGAVNYGYTF. In DNA form, the CDR3 reads TGTGCCAGCAGTGTAGAGGAAGGGGCGGTCAACTATGGCTACACCTTC.

The rearrangement joins TRBV5-4 to TRBJ1-2; 8 nucleotides match TRBD1. The CDR3 spans 14 residues. Germline loops: CDR1 SGHNT, CDR2 YYREEE (reference sequence). V lost 2 bases, J lost 7 bases, and 7 bases stayed unmatched. The CDR3 loop is CASSFGQGERGYTF. The CDR3 DNA sequence: TGTGCCAGCAGCTTCGGACAGGGAGAGCGTGGCTACACCTTC.

The chain is built from TRBV5-1 and TRBJ1-1; 9 nucleotides line up with TRBD1. V lost 0 bases and J lost 0; bases outside the gene matches: 6. Germline V gene sequence: CDR1 SGHRS, CDR2 YFSETQ. The CDR3 is 17 amino acids. CDR3 nucleotides: TGCGCCAGCAGCTTGGCCCCAGGACAGGGGATGAACACTGAAGCTTTCTTT. This translates into CASSLAPGQGMNTEAFF. Full variable domain (remainder filled in from reference TRBV5-1 and TRBJ1-1): KAGVTQTPRYLIKTRGQQVTLSCSPISGHRSVSWYQQTPGQGLQFLFEYFSETQRNKGNFPGRFSGRQFSNSRSEMNVSTLELGDSALYLCASSLAPGQGMNTEAFFGQGTRLTVV.

The chain is built from TRBV18 and TRBJ1-5, with D possibly matching TRBD1 (6 bases). This CDR3 comprises 15 residues. Trimming removed 5 bases at V and 2 bases at J, with 13 bases between. Germline V gene lookup returns CDR1 KGHSH and CDR2 LQKENI. CDR3 nucleotides: TGTGCCAGCTCATCCCAGGGGTTCGGCAATCAGCCCCAGCATTTT. It is translated as CASSSQGFGNQPQHF.

The chain recombines TRBV6-5 with TRBJ2-1, with D possibly TRBD2 on 6 matching bases. Germline-derived CDR1 and CDR2 are MNHEY and SVGAGI. Trimming took off 7 bases at V and 0 bases at J, with 13 bases between the two ends. The CDR3 contains 15 residues. CDR3 nucleotides: TGTGCCAGCAACCGGGACTTCAGCTCCTACAATGAGCAGTTCTTC. It translates to CASNRDFSSYNEQFF.

The chain has TRBV4-1 and TRBJ2-3; 7 positions match TRBD2. The CDR3 runs 15 residues. With V trimmed by 0 bases and J by 6 bases, 6 bases remained unmatched. Looked up from germline, CDR1 is MGHRA and CDR2 is YSYEKL. Written as DNA, the CDR3 is TGCGCCAGCAGCCAAGAAGGGACTACTTGGGATACGCAGTATTTT. It codes for CASSQEGTTWDTQYF.

The rearrangement joins TRBV5-1 to TRBJ2-5, with unresolved D. Trimming removed 4 bases from V and 2 bases from J, with 12 bases in between. Looked up from germline, CDR1 is SGHRS and CDR2 is YFSETQ. The CDR3 is 14 amino acids. This CDR3 reads CASSLRQLQETQYF. In DNA form, the CDR3 reads TGCGCCAGCAGCCTCAGACAACTTCAAGAGACCCAGTACTTC.

This chain links TRBV29-1 with TRBJ2-5; a possible D gene is TRBD2 (6 bases). The CDR3 sequence is 13 residues long. V was shortened by 6 bases and J by 1 base, with 12 bases between the two germline ends. CDR1 is SQVTM and CDR2 is ANQGSEA in the germline V gene. DNA of the CDR3: TGCAGCGTCTCCGGGACTTCCCAAGAGACCCAGTACTTC. Residues: CSVSGTSQETQYF.

The V call is TRBV5-1, the J call TRBJ2-1; TRBD2 agrees at 7 bases. This CDR3 is built from 16 residues. Germline values: CDR1 SGHRS, CDR2 YFSETQ. V lost 3 bases to trimming and J lost 2 bases; unmatched junction nucleotides: 8. Here the CDR3 reads CASSSLGGGPYNEQFF. CDR3 sequence (DNA): TGCGCCAGCAGCTCACTGGGCGGGGGACCCTACAATGAGCAGTTCTTC.

The chain recombines TRBV6-5 with TRBJ1-1; 8 bases map to TRBD1. Trimming removed 6 bases from V and 4 bases from J; junction bases left unmatched: 4. Germline values: CDR1 MNHEY, CDR2 SVGAGI. The CDR3 spans 13 residues. The CDR3 region is CASSYDRGTEAFF. The CDR3 coding sequence is TGTGCCAGCAGCTACGACAGGGGCACTGAAGCTTTCTTT.

The gene calls are TRBV25-1 and TRBJ2-1; D is undetermined. The CDR3 has 14 residues. CDR1 and CDR2 (germline): MGHDK, SYGVNS. Trimming stripped 7 bases from V and 0 bases from J, with 10 bases between. DNA of the CDR3: TGTGCCAGCAACTCAATAAGCTCCTACAATGAGCAGTTCTTC. The encoded protein is CASNSISSYNEQFF.